Reported below is one TCR beta chain. The target antigen is unknown. The sample is drawn from a study of cytomegalovirus exposure and HLA in healthy donors. Whole-study context: A prior analysis found roughly 110 million unique TCR beta sequences from some 200 million T cells.

Findings of the study overall: Later work associated approximately 17,000 TCR beta sequences with HLA alleles at 0.05 false discovery rate.

It was healthy bone marrow donors who served as donors. Germline V lookup: CDR1 SEHNR, CDR2 FQNEAQ (reference sequence). The CDR3 spans 14 residues. The trim removed 6 bases at V and 3 bases at J, leaving 2 bases unmatched. Use of 60 Vbeta and 13 Jbeta primers characterized the PCR. Generated by immunoSEQ multiplex PCR, the TCRdb table keeps only in-frame clones and is missing some. The sample holds about 130,000 clones, under 85% seen once. The sample was PBMCs. The chain employs TRBV7-9 and TRBJ2-2, with TRBD1 identical over 9 bases. The receptor's source is a boy aged 5 to 17 in good health and CMV-seronegative. CDR3 loop: CASRGQGYTGELFF. The CDR3 coding sequence is TGTGCCAGCAGGGGACAGGGTTACACCGGGGAGCTGTTTTTT.